This entry lists 4 T cell receptor beta chains sequenced from one sample in a study of T cells in localized non-small cell lung cancer. Assay used: immunoSEQ multiplex PCR; TCRdb lists only in-frame clones, some missing. This table holds roughly 32,000 clones, roughly 86% found once. Sequenced material: peripheral blood mononuclear cells, taken before any cancer treatment. The receptors derive from a woman aged 40-69 years with stage III lung adenocarcinoma.

The chain links TRBV11-2 to TRBJ1-2; TRBD1 matches at 8 bases. Trimming removed 5 bases from V and 3 bases from J; junction bases left unmatched: 5. Germline-derived CDR1 and CDR2 are SGHAT and FQNNGV. CDR3 length: 14 amino acids. This chain's CDR3 is CASSPTGVHYGYTF. In DNA form, the CDR3 reads TGTGCCAGCAGCCCGACAGGGGTCCACTATGGCTACACCTTC.

The genes are TRBV5-6 and TRBJ2-1; TRBD1 matches at 7 bases. Germline lookup yields CDR1 SGHDT and CDR2 YYEEEE. The length of the CDR3 is 13 residues. Germline trimming cut 3 bases from V and 7 bases from J; bases unmatched to any gene: 4. In DNA form, the CDR3 reads TGTGCCAGCAGCTCGTGGGACAGAAATGAGCAGTTCTTC. The encoded protein is CASSSWDRNEQFF.

This clone was seen just once. The conserved phenylalanine or tryptophan normally closing the CDR3 is absent here, so this likely arose from a read error. It is unclear where the CDR3 begins or ends on the DNA, so no DNA is shown, and the CDR3 is as TCRdb lists it. V gene TRBV21-1 combines with J gene TRBJ2-7; the table's D call, TRBD2, was not checked against the DNA. TRBV21-1 has pseudogene status. The CDR3 spans 9 residues, counting both ends. This chain's CDR3 is CASSKGRSI.

The chain has TRBV27 and TRBJ2-1; 7 nucleotides align to TRBD1. Germline-derived CDR1 and CDR2 are MNHEY and SMNVEV (reference sequence). This CDR3 comprises 14 residues. V shed 7 bases, J shed 4 bases, and the junction held 7 bases outside the gene matches. CDR3 sequence reads: CASTRGQLYNEQFF. The CDR3 region has the DNA TGTGCCAGCACTAGGGGACAGCTTTACAATGAGCAGTTCTTC.